Sequencing of this TCR beta chain was carried out in a study of blood T cell repertoires in COVID-19. Study information: PBMCs, B-cell-depleted T cells, or T cells were the source of the cDNA or gDNA that made up the material.

The assay was immunoSEQ multiplex PCR, and TCRdb's table has in-frame clones only and misses some. The sample records 200,000 to 250,000 clones, under 85% being singletons. Trimming left V 3 bases short and J 5 bases short, with 10 bases between. The CDR3 sequence is 13 residues long. Adults between roughly 18 and 95 years of age took part from under 30 US areas. Two negative PCRs, clearance, or symptom resolution had been documented for recovered Cohort 3 donors. Sequencing was carried out using PBMCs or T cells enriched from blood (not recorded which). The origin of this receptor is a man between 60 and 75 years old who had recovered from COVID-19. V is TRBV12-3 or TRBV12-4 and J is TRBJ2-5, with a weak D call TRBD1 (5 bases). The CDR3 region is CASSFGARETQYF. CDR3 bases: TGTGCCAGCAGTTTTGGGGCGCGGGAGACCCAGTACTTC.